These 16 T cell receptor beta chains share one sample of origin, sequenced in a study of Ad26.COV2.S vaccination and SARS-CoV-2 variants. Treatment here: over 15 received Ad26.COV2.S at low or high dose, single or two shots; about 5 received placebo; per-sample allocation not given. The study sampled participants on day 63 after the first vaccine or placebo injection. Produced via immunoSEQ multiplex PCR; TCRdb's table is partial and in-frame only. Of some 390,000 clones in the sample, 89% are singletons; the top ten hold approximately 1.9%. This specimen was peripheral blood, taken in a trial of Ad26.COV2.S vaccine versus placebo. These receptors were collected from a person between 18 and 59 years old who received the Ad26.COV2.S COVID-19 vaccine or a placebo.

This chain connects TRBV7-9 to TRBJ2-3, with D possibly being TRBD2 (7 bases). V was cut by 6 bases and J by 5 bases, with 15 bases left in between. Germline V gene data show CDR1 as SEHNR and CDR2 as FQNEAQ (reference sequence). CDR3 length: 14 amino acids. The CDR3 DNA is TGTGCCAGCAGACCAAGGGGGGGCGGAGATACGCAGTATTTT. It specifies CASRPRGGGDTQYF.

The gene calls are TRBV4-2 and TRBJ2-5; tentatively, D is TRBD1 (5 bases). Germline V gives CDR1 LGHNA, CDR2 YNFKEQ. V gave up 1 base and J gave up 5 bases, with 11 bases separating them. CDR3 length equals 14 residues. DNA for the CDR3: TGTGCCAGCAGCCAAGTTGAAGGGGCGGAGACCCAGTACTTC. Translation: CASSQVEGAETQYF.

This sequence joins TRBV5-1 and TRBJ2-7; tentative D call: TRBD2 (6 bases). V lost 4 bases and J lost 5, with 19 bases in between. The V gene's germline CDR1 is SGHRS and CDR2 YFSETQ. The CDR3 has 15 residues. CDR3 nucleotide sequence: TGCGCCAGCAGCGCTTCGGTTTGGGGACTCAACGAGCAGTACTTC. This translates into CASSASVWGLNEQYF.

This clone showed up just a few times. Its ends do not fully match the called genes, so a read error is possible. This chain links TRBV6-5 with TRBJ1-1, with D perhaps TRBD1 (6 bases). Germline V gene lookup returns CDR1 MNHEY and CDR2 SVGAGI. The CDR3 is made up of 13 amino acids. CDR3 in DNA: TGTGCCAGCAGTTACTCGACTACAGGGCCCCGCAAGTTC. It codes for CASSYSTTGPRKF.

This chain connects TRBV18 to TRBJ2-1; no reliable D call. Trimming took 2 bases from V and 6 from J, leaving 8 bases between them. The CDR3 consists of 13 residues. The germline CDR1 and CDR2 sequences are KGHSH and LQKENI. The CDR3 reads CASSPTPSNEQFF. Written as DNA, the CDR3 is TGTGCCAGCTCACCAACGCCGAGCAATGAGCAGTTCTTC.

CDR3 nucleotides: TGTGCCAGCAGTTACGGTCTAGGGGGCGAATCACCCCTCCACTTT. Amino acids: CASSYGLGGESPLHF. V usage is TRBV6-5 and J usage is TRBJ1-6, with 7 positions matching TRBD1. J lost 10 bases, V lost 2 bases, and 8 bases had no gene match. The CDR3 runs to 15 residues. Germline CDR1 and CDR2: MNHEY and SVGAGI.

CDR3 bases: TGTGCCAGCAGCCGCACGTTCGCTAGCGTAGCGGAGAATAGGGAGACCCAGTACTTC. This gives the protein CASSRTFASVAENRETQYF. V and J are TRBV28 and TRBJ2-5; possibly TRBD2 for D (6 bases). The CDR3 has 19 amino acids. Germline V lookup: CDR1 MDHEN, CDR2 SYDVKM. Trimming cost V 6 bases and J 5 bases, with 31 bases left between them.

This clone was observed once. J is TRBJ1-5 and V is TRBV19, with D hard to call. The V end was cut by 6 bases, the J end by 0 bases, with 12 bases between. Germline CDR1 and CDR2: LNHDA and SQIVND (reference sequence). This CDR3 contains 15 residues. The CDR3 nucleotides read TGTGCCAGTAGCCAAAGCCATCTTAGCAATCAGCCCCAGCATTTT. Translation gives CASSQSHLSNQPQHF.

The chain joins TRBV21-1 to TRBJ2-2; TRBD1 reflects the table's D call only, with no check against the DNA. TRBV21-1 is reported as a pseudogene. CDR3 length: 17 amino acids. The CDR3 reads CASSKALGTALSGELFF. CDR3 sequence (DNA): TGTGCCAGCAGCAAAGCACTCGGGACAGCCCTATCGGGGGAGCTGTTTTTT.

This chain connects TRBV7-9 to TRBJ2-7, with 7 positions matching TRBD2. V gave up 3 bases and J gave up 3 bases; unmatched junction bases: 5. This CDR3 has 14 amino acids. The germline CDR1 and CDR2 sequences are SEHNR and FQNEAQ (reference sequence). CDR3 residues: CASSLEGGSYEQYF. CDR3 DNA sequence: TGTGCCAGCAGCTTGGAGGGCGGGAGCTACGAGCAGTACTTC. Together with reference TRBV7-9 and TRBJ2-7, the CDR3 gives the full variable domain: DTGVSQNPRHKITKRGQNVTFRCDPISEHNRLYWYRQTLGQGPEFLTYFQNEAQLEKSRLLSDRFSAERPKGSFSTLEIQRTEQGDSAMYLCASSLEGGSYEQYFGPGTRLTVT.

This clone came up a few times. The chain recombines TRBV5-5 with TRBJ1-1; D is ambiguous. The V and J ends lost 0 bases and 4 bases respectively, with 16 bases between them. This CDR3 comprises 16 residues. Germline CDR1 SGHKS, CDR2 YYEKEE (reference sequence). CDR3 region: CASSLDPGWGPTEAFF. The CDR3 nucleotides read TGTGCCAGCAGCTTGGACCCCGGATGGGGTCCCACTGAAGCTTTCTTT.

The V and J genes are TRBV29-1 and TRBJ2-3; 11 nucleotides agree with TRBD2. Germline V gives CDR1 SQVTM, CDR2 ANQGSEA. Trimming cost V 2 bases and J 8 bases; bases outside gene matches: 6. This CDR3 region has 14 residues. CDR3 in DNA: TGCAGCGTTGAAAATAGCGGGAGGGCCCGTACGCAGTATTTT. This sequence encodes CSVENSGRARTQYF.

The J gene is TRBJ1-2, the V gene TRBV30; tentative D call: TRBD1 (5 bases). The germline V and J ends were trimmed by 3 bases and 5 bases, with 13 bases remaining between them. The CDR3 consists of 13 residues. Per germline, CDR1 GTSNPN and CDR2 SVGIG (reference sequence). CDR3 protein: CAWSSDTGYGYTF. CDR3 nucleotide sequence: TGTGCCTGGAGCTCGGACACGGGTTATGGCTACACCTTC.

Here the CDR3 DNA reads TGTGCCAGCAGCCCTGACTCCCGAGCCCAGTACTTC. This codes for CASSPDSRAQYF. The chain combines TRBV7-2 with TRBJ2-5; no definite D call. This CDR3 contains 12 residues. The germline V and J ends were trimmed by 5 bases and 9 bases, with 13 bases remaining between them. Germline V gives CDR1 SGHTA, CDR2 FQGNSA.

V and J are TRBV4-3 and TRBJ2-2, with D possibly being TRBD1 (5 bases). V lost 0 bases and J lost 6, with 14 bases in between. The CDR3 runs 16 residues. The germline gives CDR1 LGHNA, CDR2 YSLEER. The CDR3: CASSQERGVGSGELFF. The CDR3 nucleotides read TGCGCCAGCAGCCAAGAAAGGGGCGTCGGTTCCGGGGAGCTGTTTTTT.

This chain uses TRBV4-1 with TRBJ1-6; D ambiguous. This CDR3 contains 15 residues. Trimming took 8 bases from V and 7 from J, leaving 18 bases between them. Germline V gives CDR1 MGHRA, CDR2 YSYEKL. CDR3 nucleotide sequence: TGCGCCAGCCGGACGAACGCGGGCGGGAATTCACCCCTCCACTTT. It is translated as CASRTNAGGNSPLHF.